This T cell receptor (beta chain) originates from a study of cytomegalovirus exposure and HLA in healthy donors. Germline CDR1 and CDR2: KGHSH and LQKENI. V lost 10 bases and J 6 bases, leaving 12 bases between the germline ends. CDR3 size: 11 residues. General observations from the study: In a later analysis, the majority of CMV-associated beta chains seemingly showed HLA restriction.

The PCR contained 60 Vbeta and 13 Jbeta primers. Method: immunoSEQ multiplex PCR; TCRdb's copy keeps in-frame clones and lacks some. The sample has about 160,000 clones; the top ten hold 2.1%. Of note for this clone: Antigen: not known.

The TCR was taken from a young man in good health and CMV-seronegative. Sequencing was done on a sample of PBMCs. This chain links TRBV18 with TRBJ1-1; D is ambiguous. The DNA of the CDR3 is TGTGCCACCCGAAGAACGGCTGAAGCTTTCTTT. Encoded protein: CATRRTAEAFF.